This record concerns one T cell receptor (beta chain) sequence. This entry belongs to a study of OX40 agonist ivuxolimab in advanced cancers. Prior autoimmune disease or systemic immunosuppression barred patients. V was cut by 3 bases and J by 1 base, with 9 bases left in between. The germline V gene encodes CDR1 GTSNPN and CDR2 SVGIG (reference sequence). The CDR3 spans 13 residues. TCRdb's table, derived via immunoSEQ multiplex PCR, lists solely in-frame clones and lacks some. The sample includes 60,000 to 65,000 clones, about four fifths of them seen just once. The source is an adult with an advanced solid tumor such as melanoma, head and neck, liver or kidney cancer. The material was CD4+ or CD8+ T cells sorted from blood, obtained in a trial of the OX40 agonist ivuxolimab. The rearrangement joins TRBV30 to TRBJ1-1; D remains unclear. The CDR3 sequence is CAWRYSSNTEAFF. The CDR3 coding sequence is TGTGCCTGGAGATACAGCTCGAACACTGAAGCTTTCTTT.